The clone carrying this T cell receptor beta chain was found many times. Its specificity is unknown. This specimen belongs to a study of T-cell memory formation after mild COVID-19. Study-wide results and limits: While clones contracting from day 15 to 85 were balanced between CD4 and CD8, later expanders leaned CD4+.

Libraries for TCRalpha and TCRbeta carried sample barcodes and unique molecular identifiers via 5'RACE. MiXCR, run by TCRdb on the 5' RACE reads, gives a single entry per CDR3 protein. The sample has 150,000 to 200,000 distinct CDR3 sequences, about a sixth seen once. CDR1 and CDR2 (germline): SGHRS, YFSETQ. V shed 3 bases, J shed 0 bases, and the junction held 8 bases outside the gene matches. The CDR3 covers 16 residues. Sequenced material: PBMCs or a T cell subset sorted from them (not recorded which). The chain couples TRBV5-1 to TRBJ2-7, with TRBD2 identical over 8 bases. This receptor was taken from an adult woman who had mild COVID-19 (a few samples of this study predate the infection). Cell type and time point are not known. The CDR3 sequence is CASSSGGGTSSYEQYF. CDR3 nucleotide sequence: TGCGCCAGCAGCTCCGGAGGCGGGACTAGCTCCTACGAGCAGTACTTC.